Shown below are 29 T cell receptor beta chains from a single sample sequenced in a study of blood T cell repertoires in COVID-19 (dated by TCRdb to the early 2020s). The library was made by the immunoSEQ multiplex PCR assay. This immuneACCESS table, as held by TCRdb, lists in-frame sequences with V and J called but not all clones. Of the missing ones, under half trace to an unresolved V gene in checked studies; the others have no known cause. The sample yields some 220,000 clones; about 83% were counted once. Jointly, the top ten make up roughly 1.3% of the sample. Sequenced material: peripheral blood. All receptors come from a woman in her thirties with COVID-19, enrolled during active disease.

The rearrangement links TRBV7-8 to TRBJ2-3, with TRBD2 identical over 13 bases. Germline CDR1 is SGHVS and CDR2 is FQNEAQ. CDR3 size: 16 residues. The trim removed 3 bases at V and 4 bases at J, leaving 4 bases unmatched. CDR3 protein: CASSFTGLAGADTQYF. CDR3 DNA: TGTGCCAGCAGCTTCACCGGACTAGCGGGGGCAGATACGCAGTATTTT.

The chain combines TRBV4-3 with TRBJ1-2, with D perhaps matching TRBD1 (6 bases). CDR3 size: 18 residues. Looked up from germline, CDR1 is LGHNA and CDR2 is YSLEER. Between the trimmed V and J ends, which lost 0 bases and 6 bases, there was a span of 23 bases. CDR3 sequence reads: CASSQDVGQPGLGDGYTF. The CDR3, as DNA: TGCGCCAGCAGCCAAGATGTCGGACAGCCCGGGTTGGGGGATGGCTACACCTTC.

V gene TRBV28 combines with J gene TRBJ1-2; 8 nucleotides agree with TRBD1. The CDR3 extends over 18 amino acids. CDR1 is MDHEN and CDR2 is SYDVKM in the germline V gene. Unmatched junction bases numbered 20, after V lost 6 bases and J lost 5 bases. The CDR3 nucleotides are TGTGCCAGCAGAGCCTCAAAAGCAGGGGGCTTCTCCCCTTATGGCTACACCTTC. Translating it yields CASRASKAGGFSPYGYTF.

This clone came up many times. The CDR3 region has the DNA TGTGCCAGCTCACCACTCTCAGGGTACGAGCAGTACTTC. Translation: CASSPLSGYEQYF. The gene calls are TRBV18 and TRBJ2-7, with D possibly TRBD1 on 5 matching bases. Trimming removed 1 base from V and 4 bases from J, with 8 bases in between. Germline V gives CDR1 KGHSH, CDR2 LQKENI. There are 13 residues in the CDR3.

V gene TRBV6-1 combines with J gene TRBJ1-1, with 7 bases lining up with TRBD1. Per the germline V gene, CDR1 is MNHNS and CDR2 is SASEGT. There are 13 residues in the CDR3. Unmatched junction bases numbered 6, after V lost 3 bases and J lost 8 bases. The CDR3: CASSDTWDREAFF. CDR3 sequence (DNA): TGTGCCAGCAGTGATACCTGGGACAGAGAAGCTTTCTTT.

The V and J genes are TRBV9 and TRBJ1-2, with D uncertain. Germline values: CDR1 SGDLS, CDR2 YYNGEE. This CDR3 spans 15 amino acids. V lost 3 bases to trimming and J lost 6 bases, with 18 bases between them. CDR3: CASSGPVSGFDGYTF. The CDR3 coding sequence is TGTGCCAGCAGCGGACCAGTGTCGGGATTTGATGGCTACACCTTC.

V and J are TRBV2 and TRBJ2-5; D is uncertain. Per germline, CDR1 SNHLY and CDR2 FYNNEI. The CDR3 loop spans 17 amino acids. V lost 1 base to trimming and J lost 1 base, with 16 bases between them. The CDR3 region is CASSEESVSEIQETQYF. The CDR3 DNA sequence: TGTGCCAGCAGTGAAGAATCAGTTTCTGAAATCCAAGAGACCCAGTACTTC.

J is TRBJ2-3 and V is TRBV9; 11 nucleotides agree with TRBD2. Germline assignment: CDR1 SGDLS and CDR2 YYNGEE. V dropped 3 bases and J dropped 2; count of bases not matched to a gene: 5. The CDR3 extends over 16 amino acids. CDR3 protein: CASSDRTSGFTDTQYF. The CDR3, as DNA: TGTGCCAGCAGCGATCGGACTAGCGGGTTCACAGATACGCAGTATTTT.

This rearrangement joins TRBV5-6 to TRBJ1-3; D is perhaps TRBD1 (6 bases). Germline loops: CDR1 SGHDT, CDR2 YYEEEE. The germline V and J ends were trimmed by 4 bases and 4 bases, with 12 bases remaining between them. CDR3 size: 14 residues. The CDR3 loop is CASSISGEGNTIYF. The CDR3, as DNA: TGTGCCAGCAGCATATCAGGGGAAGGAAACACCATATATTTT.

This clone was counted a single time. The gene calls are TRBV2 and TRBJ2-4; 7 bases are a match to TRBD1. J lost 6 bases, V lost 2 bases, and 13 bases had no gene match. This CDR3 contains 17 residues. The V gene's germline CDR1 is SNHLY and CDR2 FYNNEI. CDR3 nucleotides: TGTGCCAGCAGTGAAACTTCCCCGGGACAGAGAATAAACATTCAGTACTTC. Translation: CASSETSPGQRINIQYF.

The chain links TRBV18 to TRBJ1-5; D perhaps matches TRBD1 (5 bases). Between the trimmed V and J ends, which lost 7 bases and 6 bases, there was a span of 13 bases. The CDR3 loop spans 13 amino acids. The germline V gene encodes CDR1 KGHSH and CDR2 LQKENI. CDR3 region: CASLGALGQPQHF. The CDR3 DNA follows: TGTGCCAGCTTAGGGGCATTGGGTCAGCCCCAGCATTTT.

The chain is built from TRBV4-3 and TRBJ1-1; 7 bases line up with TRBD1. Germline assignment: CDR1 LGHNA and CDR2 YSLEER. The CDR3 has 16 residues. V was clipped by 0 bases and J by 4 bases; unmatched bases: 8. The CDR3 reads CASSQDKGASSTEAFF. The CDR3 DNA reads TGCGCCAGCAGCCAAGATAAGGGGGCGAGTAGCACTGAAGCTTTCTTT.

This sequence joins TRBV18 and TRBJ1-2, with 8 nucleotides matching TRBD1. The CDR3 totals 16 residues. Trimming at V came to 3 bases and at J to 5 bases, leaving 11 bases not matched to a gene. The V gene's germline CDR1 is KGHSH and CDR2 LQKENI. The CDR3 nucleotides read TGTGCCAGCTCACCCTTGGACAGGGACCCCCCGTATGGCTACACCTTC. Translation gives CASSPLDRDPPYGYTF.

This sequence joins TRBV7-9 and TRBJ1-1; D not resolved. The CDR3 runs 13 residues. Germline V gives CDR1 SEHNR, CDR2 FQNEAQ (reference sequence). The ends were cut back, 5 bases at V and 0 bases at J, with 7 bases in the middle. The CDR3 sequence: CASSQNMNTEAFF. The CDR3 DNA is TGTGCCAGCAGCCAAAACATGAACACTGAAGCTTTCTTT. The whole variable domain, filled in from reference TRBV7-9 and TRBJ1-1, reads DTGVSQNPRHKITKRGQNVTFRCDPISEHNRLYWYRQTLGQGPEFLTYFQNEAQLEKSRLLSDRFSAERPKGSFSTLEIQRTEQGDSAMYLCASSQNMNTEAFFGQGTRLTVV.

The chain links TRBV18 to TRBJ1-4, with D perhaps matching TRBD1 (6 bases). Looked up from germline, CDR1 is KGHSH and CDR2 is LQKENI. V lost 6 bases, J lost 4 bases, and 12 bases lay in between. There are 14 residues in the CDR3. DNA for the CDR3: TGTGCCAGCTCCCCCGGACAGCGTAATGAAAAACTGTTTTTT. Residues: CASSPGQRNEKLFF.

This rearrangement joins TRBV6-1 to TRBJ2-1; 8 bases fit TRBD2. Germline assignment: CDR1 MNHNS and CDR2 SASEGT. The CDR3 length is 18 residues. V trimming: 1 base; J trimming: 5 bases; junction bases outside the gene matches: 13. The CDR3 reads CASSEDFREAGDHNEQFF. The CDR3 region has the DNA TGTGCCAGCAGTGAAGATTTCAGGGAAGCGGGGGACCACAATGAGCAGTTCTTC.

J is TRBJ2-1 and V is TRBV12-5, with a weak D call TRBD2 (5 bases). Looked up from germline, CDR1 is LGHNT and CDR2 is FRNRAP. V was cut by 0 bases and J by 5 bases, with 14 bases left in between. This CDR3 region has 16 residues. The CDR3 region is CASGLVLGVKNNEQFF. CDR3 nucleotide sequence: TGTGCTAGTGGTTTGGTCCTCGGGGTTAAGAACAATGAGCAGTTCTTC.

The chain uses TRBV7-3 and TRBJ2-1; 10 nucleotides align to TRBD2. This CDR3 has 15 amino acids. Germline V gene lookup returns CDR1 SGHTA and CDR2 FQGTGA. With 0 bases clipped from V and 12 bases from J, the junction kept 8 bases outside the gene matches. CDR3 in DNA: TGTGCCAGCAGCTTAACGGAAAATAGCGGGAGGACGCAGTTCTTC. Translating gives CASSLTENSGRTQFF.

This chain uses TRBV28 with TRBJ2-7, with 11 bases fitting TRBD2. Germline values: CDR1 MDHEN, CDR2 SYDVKM. The length of the CDR3 is 13 residues. The V and J ends lost 2 bases and 6 bases, in that order; junction bases with no gene match: 0. The CDR3 DNA follows: TGTGCCAGCAGTTTACTAGCGGGAGGCGAGCAGTACTTC. Residues: CASSLLAGGEQYF.

This chain uses TRBV5-6 with TRBJ2-2, with TRBD1 as a possible D gene (5 bases). CDR3 length: 17 residues. Germline V gene lookup returns CDR1 SGHDT and CDR2 YYEEEE. The V end was cut by 0 bases, the J end by 4 bases, with 16 bases between. CDR3 amino acids: CASSLDPTGRITGELFF. The CDR3 DNA sequence: TGTGCCAGCAGCTTGGATCCTACAGGTCGAATCACCGGGGAGCTGTTTTTT.

CDR3 protein: CASSLTGANTIYF. CDR3 DNA sequence: TGTGCCAGCAGCCTGACAGGAGCAAACACCATATATTTT. V and J are TRBV5-4 and TRBJ1-3, with D possibly TRBD1 on 6 matching bases. Trimming pared 4 bases from V and 6 bases from J, leaving 11 bases between. The CDR3 is 13 amino acids. Germline V gene data show CDR1 as SGHNT and CDR2 as YYREEE (reference sequence).

This chain joins TRBV7-3 and TRBJ2-1, with 8 bases matching TRBD1. V was pared by 5 bases and J by 7 bases, with 10 bases of the junction left unmatched. CDR3 length: 15 residues. Germline V gene data show CDR1 as SGHTA and CDR2 as FQGTGA. CDR3 loop: CASSLRGPAGNEQFF. CDR3 DNA sequence: TGTGCCAGCAGCCTCAGGGGGCCGGCTGGGAATGAGCAGTTCTTC.

This chain uses TRBV11-3 with TRBJ2-3, with 7 bases lining up with TRBD1. Trimming removed 1 base from V and 3 bases from J; junction bases left unmatched: 4. The germline V gene encodes CDR1 SGHNT and CDR2 YENEEA. The CDR3 sequence is 15 residues long. CDR3 DNA sequence: TGTGCCAGCAGCTTAGGTGAGGGGGCGACAGATACGCAGTATTTT. Translation gives CASSLGEGATDTQYF.

The chain combines TRBV25-1 with TRBJ1-5, with 10 bases identical to TRBD1. CDR3 length: 15 amino acids. J was trimmed by 5 bases and V by 4 bases; bases with no gene match: 5. In germline, CDR1 is MGHDK, CDR2 SYGVNS. CDR3 DNA sequence: TGTGCCAGCAGTGTAGGGACAGGGGCTGATCAGCCCCAGCATTTT. Translating gives CASSVGTGADQPQHF.

This clone was observed a handful of times. The rearrangement uses TRBV6-6 and TRBJ1-1, with no clear D. The CDR3 sequence is 13 residues long. V was trimmed by 4 bases and J by 1 base, leaving 7 bases between them. Germline CDR1 is MNHNY and CDR2 is SVGAGI (reference sequence). The CDR3 loop reads CASSLHKNTEAFF. The CDR3 nucleotides are TGTGCCAGCAGTTTACATAAGAACACTGAAGCTTTCTTT.

This clone was recorded once. The chain is built from TRBV7-6 and TRBJ2-1, with 8 bases that match TRBD2. V trimming: 1 base; J trimming: 2 bases; junction bases outside the gene matches: 7. The CDR3 is 17 amino acids. In germline, CDR1 is SGHVS, CDR2 FNYEAQ. CDR3 sequence: CASSLDKRERTYNEQFF. In DNA, the CDR3 is TGTGCCAGCAGCTTAGATAAGCGGGAGCGTACCTACAATGAGCAGTTCTTC.

V is TRBV30 and J is TRBJ1-1, with 7 bases that match TRBD1. The CDR3 has 14 residues. CDR1 and CDR2 (germline): GTSNPN, SVGIG (reference sequence). The CDR3 is CAQRTGSVNTEAFF. In DNA form, the CDR3 reads TGTGCGCAAAGGACAGGTTCGGTGAACACTGAAGCTTTCTTT.

The table lists this clone with a few counts. This sequence joins TRBV7-9 and TRBJ1-3; D might be TRBD1 (6 bases). Trimming left V 5 bases short and J 5 bases short, with 10 bases between. The CDR3 spans 13 residues. CDR1 and CDR2 (germline): SEHNR, FQNEAQ (reference sequence). CDR3 in amino acids: CASSADSRNTIYF. In nucleotides, the CDR3 is TGTGCCAGCAGCGCGGACAGCCGAAACACCATATATTTT.

This clone has more than one count but fewer than ten. The CDR3: CASSWTVEGTEAFF. The DNA for the CDR3 is TGTGCCAGCAGCTGGACGGTGGAGGGCACTGAAGCTTTCTTT. The chain links TRBV5-4 to TRBJ1-1; D remains unclear. Trimming cost V 3 bases and J 4 bases, with 13 bases left between them. CDR1 and CDR2 (germline): SGHNT, YYREEE (reference sequence). This CDR3 region has 14 residues. Drawing the rest from reference TRBV5-4 and TRBJ1-1, the complete variable domain is ETGVTQSPTHLIKTRGQQVTLRCSSQSGHNTVSWYQQALGQGPQFIFQYYREEENGRGNFPPRFSGLQFPNYSSELNVNALELDDSALYLCASSWTVEGTEAFFGQGTRLTVV.